This TCR beta chain stems from a study of cytomegalovirus exposure and HLA in healthy donors (dated by TCRdb to the late 2010s). Concerning the study at large: An earlier analysis of approximately 590 of the donors reported 250 to 300 Gb of sequence data and 120 million or so unique TCR beta sequences from 150 million to 200 million T cells. The study used immunosequencing to profile the T cell repertoires of several hundred subjects and linked those repertoires to cytomegalovirus serostatus. To predict cytomegalovirus infection status, the study combined high-throughput TCR immunosequencing, statistical association of individual TCRs with disease status, and machine learning. The genetic ancestry cluster associated with self-reported Caucasian donors included about four fifths of the 300 to 450 genotyped donors. A separate validation cohort of more than 100 different subjects was used in addition to the 666-subject first cohort. The number of typed donors differed by locus: roughly 629-640 for A, B, C, DRB1 and DQB1; some 500 for DQA1; 606 for DPA1; and 400 to 480 for DPB1. In a later analysis, previously published TCR beta repertoires from 550 to 700 donors were re-analyzed and high-resolution HLA genotyping was added so that TCR occurrence patterns could be studied. To decide whether each TCR beta V gene segment behaved as functional or pseudogenic, an earlier analysis of nearly 600 of the donors relied on high-throughput TCR beta sequencing. An early release that covered around 590 HLA-typed donors contained about 300 gigabases of sequencing data and approximately 85 million unique TCR sequences. Genome-wide SNP genotypes for about 55% of the 666 donors were used in a later genetic analysis, which treated that subset as a discovery cohort. The study was designed to test whether signatures of past pathogen exposure could be identified by cataloging public T cell receptors. Roughly 5 DR-DQ haplotypes were treated as single units for association and clustering because of strong linkage in the cohort. Donor age, sex, ethnicity and CMV serostatus were collected together with the repertoire data. In the later analysis, no new phenotypic data were used to find candidate immune exposures; instead, reliance was placed on TCR beta sequences and their occurrence across donors. On average, over 200,000 unique TCR beta nucleotide sequences were sequenced per donor among 398 genotyped donors of the cohort, with roughly 18% of those sequences being non-productive. Every discovery cohort repertoire had been produced on one sequencing platform. Class I and class II HLA loci were covered by the typing at four-digit resolution. What the study reported, not specific to this receptor: Roughly uniform sequencing depth across donors was assumed in presence/absence analyses, although this assumption may not hold. A group of highly shared sequence variants was considered likely to be a technical artifact of the sequencing pipeline. In a later analysis, most CMV-associated TCR beta chains were found to appear HLA-restricted, with HLA associations seemingly driven largely by CMV exposure. In a later genetic analysis, fewer N-insertions in productive TCRs were reported among donors in an Asian-associated ancestry cluster than the roughly 700-donor mean. In a later analysis, several top co-occurrence clusters were reported to appear linked to parvovirus B19, influenza, CMV and Epstein-Barr virus. An earlier analysis of approximately 530 of the donors showed that most TCR beta V segments appeared in productive rearrangements either about 87% or about 30% of the time, which broadly matched IMGT annotations. A further reported finding was that TCR beta sequences accurately predicted the HLA-A and HLA-B alleles for most subjects in the first cohort. When HLA alleles, especially DR and DQ, strongly co-occurred, attributing TCR associations to individual alleles was difficult. The only immune exposure information available for the cohort was CMV serostatus. Because HLA typing was missing for some donors at each locus, association tests included only the typed subset. Cytomegalovirus status was reported to be diagnosed by the classifier with high specificity and sensitivity in both the original and validation cohorts. Three of the identified cytomegalovirus-associated TCR beta chains were confirmed in vitro to be specific for cytomegalovirus antigens. The study listed 164 TCR beta chains as associated with cytomegalovirus. Because counts were too low, seventeen rarely observed V segments, including chromosome 9 orphons, were excluded from the earlier analysis of around 590 of the donors. Most TCR sequences were seen in very few donors, while some public TCRs were found in many individuals. This cohort had only TCR beta chains sequenced, and the lack of alpha or paired-chain data limited which features could be detected. In a later analysis, the rate of TCR association differed among HLA loci, with DRB1 alleles having the most associated TCRs and HLA-C alleles having the fewest. Linkage disequilibrium might explain the correlated functional status among segregating V segments, but an unknown experimental factor could not be ruled out. Compared with equally common non-associated chains, HLA-associated TCR beta chains in a later analysis were more clonally expanded and had lower generation probabilities. At a false discovery rate of 0.05, a later analysis linked around 15,000 TCR beta sequences to specific HLA alleles. Because the 87-base-pair reads could not distinguish some IMGT-functional V segments, including TRBV6-2 and TRBV6-3, those segments were excluded. In a later genetic analysis, a missense DCLRE1C variant was associated with V-gene and J-gene trimming of TCR beta chains, and the association was replicated in an independent cohort. According to the authors, the approach could potentially be generalized to other disease states and immunological phenotypes.

The cohort comprised more than 550 healthy bone marrow donors. At the time of sampling, all cohort members were nominally healthy, though unrecorded immune exposures were likely present. The donor tested CMV seropositive and was one of the 289 seropositive cohort members. Every donor gave a peripheral blood sample, and the peripheral blood mononuclear cells from that sample were used for TCR beta sequencing. The Qiagen DNeasy Blood Extraction Kit was used to extract genomic DNA from the blood cell samples. The CDR3 contains 16 residues, cysteine and phenylalanine counted. CDR3 DNA only is kept here, 48 bases in frame from base 1. In the germline V gene, CDR1 corresponds to SGHVS and CDR2 to FQNEAQ. From V the trimming removes 1 base and from J it removes 4 bases, while the gene matches leave 7 bases of the junction unaccounted for. Library prep was done by the immunoSEQ multiplex PCR assay. For the multiplex PCR, a mixture combining 60 forward primers for TCR Vbeta segments and 13 reverse primers for TCR Jbeta segments was used. The CDR3 region of rearranged TCR beta genes was amplified from genomic DNA by a multiplex PCR assay. The Illumina HiSeq System was used to sequence the amplified TCR beta libraries as 87-base-pair reads. The authors' pipeline ran thus. A later analysis tallied 75 million to 85 million unique TCR beta chains across the 700 or so repertoires, and about 12 million of those chains were shared by two or more donors. Raw reads were error-corrected and collapsed into unique sequences by a nearest-neighbor algorithm in which closely related sequences were merged to remove PCR and sequencing errors. V, D and J gene segments were assigned by aligning CDR3 sequences to IMGT reference sequences. For a sequence to be retained, at least a six-nucleotide match to both a V gene segment and a J gene segment was required. A rearrangement counted as productive if the CDR3 had no stop codons and remained in frame with V and J, and every other rearrangement counted as non-productive. CDR3 was defined according to IMGT convention as the region running from the second conserved V-encoded cysteine to the conserved J-encoded phenylalanine. The earlier analysis of 450 to 750 of the donors excluded any sequence lacking an unambiguous match to a single V gene segment. An earlier analysis of several hundred of the donors called V segments functional above 56.7% productive rearrangements and segregating when the between-donor standard deviation exceeded 5%. A statistical classification framework was built to diagnose cytomegalovirus status from the catalog of TCR beta chain sequences. In a later analysis, TCR nucleotide sequences were compared against IMGT/GENE-DB human TR gene sequences so that V and J genes could be assigned. A later analysis assigned CDR3 sequences and most-parsimonious VDJ recombination scenarios with the TCRdist pipeline. In a later analysis, each TCR beta chain was defined by its CDR3 amino acid sequence together with its V-gene family, and reads without a unique V-gene family were excluded. A later analysis removed 550 to 700 highly shared, low-generation-probability nucleotide sequences to deal with suspected cross-contamination and a sequencing artifact. In a later analysis, a clonal expansion index for each public chain was calculated from normalized within-repertoire ranks of inferred template counts. A later analysis computed generation probabilities with a VDJ recombination model fitted to out-of-frame rearrangements, and checked the results against IGoR. Hypergeometric tests were used in a later analysis to score TCR-TCR, TCR-HLA and TCR-CMV co-occurrence, with a repertoire-size bias correction applied to the TCR pairs. False discovery rates were estimated in a later analysis by permuting HLA or CMV assignments 20 times. In a later analysis, co-occurring TCRs were grouped with DBSCAN, and TCRdist sequence similarity was added when clustering was performed within HLA-allele-positive subsets. Co-occurrence clustering excluded repertoires with fewer than 30,000 or more than 120,000 public chains, plus five with anomalous nucleotide sharing. The source is immuneACCESS, and TCRdb retained only in-frame sequences with V and J called. Part of the clones is not carried over; for the studies checked, unresolved V genes explain less than half of this, and the remainder is unexplained. V, J and clone size reflect that table, while D and trimming were determined from the DNA. Within this sample are around 170,000 clones, with approximately 80% of them counted one time only. The ten largest account for less than 1.5% of the sample.

As regards this clone: The specificity of this receptor is unknown. Per-base qualities were not stored, and no clone one base away is much larger.

The receptor comes from a girl between 5 and 17 years old in good health and CMV-seropositive. The sequence joins TRBV7-8 to TRBJ2-1; the junction holds 7 bases that match TRBD2. Sequencing was performed on PBMCs. The nucleotide sequence is given as TGTGCCAGCAGCTTAGACGGCGGGAGTACTTACAATGAGCAGTTCTTC. This sequence encodes CASSLDGGSTYNEQFF.